The clone carrying this T cell receptor (beta chain) came up many times. Losses at the gene ends were 0 bases for V and 6 bases for J; bases not matched to a gene: 8. Per the germline V gene, CDR1 is LGHDT and CDR2 is YNNKEL (reference sequence). The CDR3 consists of 16 residues. These data belong to a study of blood T cell repertoires in COVID-19. Study-level information: COVID-19 samples collected from the United States, Italy and Spain covered acute and convalescent phases. PBMCs, B-cell-depleted T cells, or T cells provided the cDNA or gDNA that made up the material.

Original processing methods: The assay estimated nucleated cells by amplifying reference gene primers. TCRdb's table, derived via immunoSEQ multiplex PCR, lists solely in-frame clones and lacks some. V, J and clone size reflect that table, while D and trimming were determined from the DNA. The table shows 150,000 to 200,000 clones, with roughly 82% occurring only once. Enrollment of patients from Seattle took place during active infection, with longitudinal follow-up. Sequences were obtained from peripheral blood. This sequence originates from a woman in her thirties or forties with COVID-19, enrolled during active disease. V is TRBV3-1 (or the pseudogene TRBV3-2) and J is TRBJ2-7, with 10 bases fitting TRBD2. The CDR3 protein is CASSQERNSGRFEQYF. DNA of the CDR3: TGTGCCAGCAGCCAAGAAAGAAATAGCGGGAGGTTCGAGCAGTACTTC.